The present T cell receptor (beta chain) was sequenced within a study of Graves' ophthalmopathy and Graves' hyperthyroidism. As for the study in general: A follow-up of 18 months without ophthalmopathy meant that hyperthyroidism was stable.

This clonotype was counted ten times or more. The antigen remains unidentified. The germline V and J ends were trimmed by 2 bases and 6 bases, with 14 bases remaining between them. The CDR3 consists of 14 residues. Germline CDR1 MNHEY, CDR2 SVGAGI. Researchers took RNA transcripts and amplified TCR beta CDR3 regions from them. An initial RT-PCR round employing HTBI primers preceded a second-round multiplex PCR. TCRdb used MiXCR to reprocess the multiplex PCR reads, holding one entry per CDR3 protein. The repertoire has more than 1,000,000 distinct CDR3 sequences, about 35% of them found once; the top ten carry more than 9.5%. Overall study findings and caveats: The blood repertoire also included most expanded thyroid clonotypes above 0.001 frequency.

The sequenced sample was peripheral blood or thyroid tissue (not recorded which). This receptor was taken from an adult man with Graves' hyperthyroidism. The chain couples TRBV6-5 to TRBJ2-7; D unresolved. This CDR3 reads CASSYTAGFGEQYF. CDR3 DNA: TGTGCCAGCAGTTACACGGCAGGATTCGGCGAGCAGTACTTC.